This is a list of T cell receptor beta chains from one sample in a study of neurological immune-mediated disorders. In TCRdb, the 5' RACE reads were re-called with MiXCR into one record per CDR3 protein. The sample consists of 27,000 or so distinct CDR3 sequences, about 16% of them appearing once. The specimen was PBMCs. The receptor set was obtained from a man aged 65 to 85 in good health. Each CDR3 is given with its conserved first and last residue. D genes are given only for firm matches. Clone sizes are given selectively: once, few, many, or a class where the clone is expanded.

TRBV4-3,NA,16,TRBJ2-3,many,CASSQGVSVSTDTQYF,TGCGCCAGCAGCCAAGGGGTCAGTGTTAGCACAGATACGCAGTATTTT
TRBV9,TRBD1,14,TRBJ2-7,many,CASSATGSSYEQYF,TGTGCCAGCAGCGCGACAGGGAGCTCCTACGAGCAGTACTTC
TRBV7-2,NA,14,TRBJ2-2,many,CASSLAMVTGELFF,TGTGCCAGCAGCTTAGCGATGGTAACCGGGGAGCTGTTTTTT
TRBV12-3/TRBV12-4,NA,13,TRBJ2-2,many,CASSSPEAGELFF,TGTGCCAGCAGCTCGCCAGAGGCCGGGGAGCTGTTTTTT
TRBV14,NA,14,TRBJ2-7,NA,CASSILALSDEQYF,TGTGCCAGCAGCATTTTGGCTCTGAGCGACGAGCAGTACTTC
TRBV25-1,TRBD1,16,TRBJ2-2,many,CASSESRTGETGELFF,TGTGCCAGCAGTGAATCTAGGACAGGGGAAACCGGGGAGCTGTTTTTT
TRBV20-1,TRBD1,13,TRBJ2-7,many,CSARDVTGHEQYF,TGCAGTGCTAGAGATGTGACAGGGCACGAGCAGTACTTC
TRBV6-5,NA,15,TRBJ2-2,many,CASNQDSFNTGELFF,TGTGCCAGCAATCAGGACAGCTTCAACACCGGGGAGCTGTTTTTT
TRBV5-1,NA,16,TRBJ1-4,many,CASSLGRQATNEKLFF,TGCGCCAGCAGCTTAGGAAGACAGGCAACTAATGAAAAACTGTTTTTT
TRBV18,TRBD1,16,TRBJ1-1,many,CASSPARDRVNTEAFF,TGTGCCAGCTCCCCTGCGAGGGACAGGGTGAACACTGAAGCTTTCTTT
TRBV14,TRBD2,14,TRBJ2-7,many,CASRPTGGPYEQYF,TGTGCCAGCAGACCTACGGGGGGGCCCTACGAGCAGTACTTC
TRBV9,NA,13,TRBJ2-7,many,CASSVADSYEQYF,TGTGCCAGCAGCGTAGCGGACAGTTATGAGCAGTACTTC
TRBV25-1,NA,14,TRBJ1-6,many,CASSIASYNSPLHF,TGTGCCAGCAGTATCGCTTCCTATAATTCACCCCTCCACTTT
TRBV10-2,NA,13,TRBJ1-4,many,CASKPGTNEKLFF,TGCGCCAGCAAACCCGGGACGAATGAAAAACTGTTTTTT
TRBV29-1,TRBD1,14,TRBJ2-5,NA,CSVDLRQGGRTQYF,TGCAGCGTTGACTTGAGACAGGGGGGACGGACCCAGTACTTC
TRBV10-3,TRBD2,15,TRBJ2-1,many,CAISDLGLGDDEQFF,TGTGCCATCAGTGACTTGGGACTAGGGGACGATGAGCAGTTCTTC
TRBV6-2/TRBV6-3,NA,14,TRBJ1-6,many,CASSYSDSYSPLHF,TGTGCCAGCAGTTACTCGGACTCCTATTCACCCCTCCACTTT
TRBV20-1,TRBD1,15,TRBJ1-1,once,CTPSQRGQGSTEAFF,TGCACTCCCAGTCAAAGGGGACAGGGAAGCACTGAAGCTTTCTTT
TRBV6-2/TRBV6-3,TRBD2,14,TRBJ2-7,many,CASSTPRGRNEQYF,TGTGCCAGCAGTACCCCGCGGGGGAGAAACGAGCAGTACTTC
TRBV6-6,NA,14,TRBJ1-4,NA,CASTRDRTNEKLFF,TGTGCCAGCACCCGCGACCGAACTAATGAAAAACTGTTTTTT